This note documents a single T cell receptor beta chain sequence. No antigen is known for it. The method was immunoSEQ multiplex PCR; TCRdb's version includes in-frame clones alone and lacks a portion of them. The sample lists more than 70,000 clones, roughly 92% occurring once. The data originate from a study of OX40 agonist ivuxolimab in advanced cancers. Overall study: Eligibility rules accepted prior anti-PD-1, anti-PD-L1 or anti-CTLA-4 therapy, and approximately 40% had some. Broader study findings: Expanded clones were, on average, more numerous in CD8+ T cells than in CD4+.

The receptor was isolated from an adult with an advanced solid tumor such as melanoma, head and neck, liver or kidney cancer. Specimen: CD4+ or CD8+ T cells sorted from blood, collected in a trial of the OX40 agonist ivuxolimab.

This CDR3 is CASSFTTGNTEAFF. In DNA form, the CDR3 reads TGTGCCAGCAGCTTCACAACAGGGAACACTGAAGCTTTCTTT. This rearrangement joins TRBV11-2 to TRBJ1-1, with D perhaps matching TRBD1 (5 bases). CDR3 length: 14 residues. The V end lost 3 bases, the J end lost 1 base, and 9 bases lay between the germline ends. The germline V gene encodes CDR1 SGHAT and CDR2 FQNNGV.